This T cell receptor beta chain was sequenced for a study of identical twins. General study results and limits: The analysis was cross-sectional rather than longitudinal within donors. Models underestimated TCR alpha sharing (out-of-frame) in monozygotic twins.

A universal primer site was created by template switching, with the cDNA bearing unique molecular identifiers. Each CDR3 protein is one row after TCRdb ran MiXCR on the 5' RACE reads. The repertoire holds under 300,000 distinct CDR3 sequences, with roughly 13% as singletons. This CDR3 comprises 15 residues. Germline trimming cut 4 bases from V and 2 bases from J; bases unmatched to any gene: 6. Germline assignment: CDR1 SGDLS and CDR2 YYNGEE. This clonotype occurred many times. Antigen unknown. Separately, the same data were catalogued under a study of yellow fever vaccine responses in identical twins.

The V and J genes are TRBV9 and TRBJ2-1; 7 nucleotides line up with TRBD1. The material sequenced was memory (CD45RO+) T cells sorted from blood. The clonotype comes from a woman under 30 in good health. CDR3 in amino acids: CASSIQGSAYNEQFF. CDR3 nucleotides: TGTGCCAGCAGCATACAGGGGAGCGCCTACAATGAGCAGTTCTTC.